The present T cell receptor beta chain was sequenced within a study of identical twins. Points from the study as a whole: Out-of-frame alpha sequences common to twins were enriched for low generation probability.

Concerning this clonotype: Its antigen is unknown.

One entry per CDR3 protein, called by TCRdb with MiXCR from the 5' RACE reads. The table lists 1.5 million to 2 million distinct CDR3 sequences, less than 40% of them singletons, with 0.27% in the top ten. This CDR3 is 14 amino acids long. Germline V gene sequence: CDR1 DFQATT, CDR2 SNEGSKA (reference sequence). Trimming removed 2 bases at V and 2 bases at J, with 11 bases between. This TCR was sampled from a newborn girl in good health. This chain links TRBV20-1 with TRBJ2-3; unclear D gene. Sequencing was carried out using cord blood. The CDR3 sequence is CSARWVTVTDTQYF. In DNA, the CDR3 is TGCAGTGCTAGATGGGTGACTGTCACAGATACGCAGTATTTT.